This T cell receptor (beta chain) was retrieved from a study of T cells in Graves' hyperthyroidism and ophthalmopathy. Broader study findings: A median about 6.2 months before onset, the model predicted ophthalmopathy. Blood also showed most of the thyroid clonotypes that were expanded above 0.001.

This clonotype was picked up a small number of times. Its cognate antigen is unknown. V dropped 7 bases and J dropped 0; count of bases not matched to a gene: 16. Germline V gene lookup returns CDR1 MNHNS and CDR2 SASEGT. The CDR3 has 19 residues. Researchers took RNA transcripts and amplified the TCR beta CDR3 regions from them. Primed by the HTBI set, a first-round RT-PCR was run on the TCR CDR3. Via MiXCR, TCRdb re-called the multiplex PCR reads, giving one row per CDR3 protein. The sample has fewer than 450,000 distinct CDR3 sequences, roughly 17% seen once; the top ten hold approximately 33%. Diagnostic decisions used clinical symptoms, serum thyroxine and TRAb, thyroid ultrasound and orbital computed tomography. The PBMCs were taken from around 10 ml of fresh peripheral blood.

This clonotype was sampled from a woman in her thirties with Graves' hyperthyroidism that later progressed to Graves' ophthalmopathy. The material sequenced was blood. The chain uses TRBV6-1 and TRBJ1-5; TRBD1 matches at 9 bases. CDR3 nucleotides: TGTGCCAGCACCTCCAGACCCACGGGGACAGGGAATAGCAATCAGCCCCAGCATTTT. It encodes CASTSRPTGTGNSNQPQHF.